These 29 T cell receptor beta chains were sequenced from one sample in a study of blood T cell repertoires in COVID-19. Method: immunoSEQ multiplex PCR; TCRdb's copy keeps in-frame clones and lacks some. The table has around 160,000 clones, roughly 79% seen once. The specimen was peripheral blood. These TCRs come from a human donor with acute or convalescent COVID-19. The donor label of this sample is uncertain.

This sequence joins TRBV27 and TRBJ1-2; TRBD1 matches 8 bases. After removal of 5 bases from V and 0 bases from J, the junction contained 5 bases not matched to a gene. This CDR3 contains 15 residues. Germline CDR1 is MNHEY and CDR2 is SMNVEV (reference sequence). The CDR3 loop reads CASSRGTGANYGYTF. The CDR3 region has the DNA TGTGCCAGCAGTCGGGGGACAGGAGCTAACTATGGCTACACCTTC.

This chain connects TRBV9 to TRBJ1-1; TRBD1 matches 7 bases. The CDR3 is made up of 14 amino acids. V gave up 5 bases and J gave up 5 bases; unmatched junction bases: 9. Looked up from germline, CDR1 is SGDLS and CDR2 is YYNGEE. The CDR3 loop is CASSPRPGGTEAFF. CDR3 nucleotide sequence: TGTGCCAGCAGTCCTCGGCCAGGGGGAACTGAAGCTTTCTTT.

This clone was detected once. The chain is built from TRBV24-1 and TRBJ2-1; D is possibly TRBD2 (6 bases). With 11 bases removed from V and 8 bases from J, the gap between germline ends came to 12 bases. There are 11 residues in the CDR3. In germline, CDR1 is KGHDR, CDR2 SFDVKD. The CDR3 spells CAIGGRDEQFF. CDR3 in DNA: TGTGCCATCGGGGGTAGGGATGAGCAGTTCTTC.

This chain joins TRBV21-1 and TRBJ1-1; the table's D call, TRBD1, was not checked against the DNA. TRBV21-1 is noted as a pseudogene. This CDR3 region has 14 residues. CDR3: CASSNNMTGERAFF. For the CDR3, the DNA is TGTGCCAGCAGCAACAATATGACAGGGGAGAGGGCTTTCTTT.

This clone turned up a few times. This CDR3 is CASSPSGYGNSPLHF. CDR3 bases: TGTGCCAGCAGCCCTTCGGGGTATGGTAATTCACCCCTCCACTTT. V gene TRBV3-1 (or the pseudogene TRBV3-2) combines with J gene TRBJ1-6; D is ambiguous. Germline V gene data show CDR1 as LGHDT and CDR2 as YNNKEL (reference sequence). V dropped 4 bases and J dropped 6 bases, with 13 bases sitting between them. There are 15 residues in the CDR3.

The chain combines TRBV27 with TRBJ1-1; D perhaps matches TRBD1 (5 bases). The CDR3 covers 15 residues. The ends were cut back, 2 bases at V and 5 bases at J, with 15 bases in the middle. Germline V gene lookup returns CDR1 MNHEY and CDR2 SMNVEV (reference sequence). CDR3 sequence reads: CASSLMGLQGTEAFF. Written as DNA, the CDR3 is TGTGCCAGCAGTTTAATGGGACTCCAAGGGACTGAAGCTTTCTTT.

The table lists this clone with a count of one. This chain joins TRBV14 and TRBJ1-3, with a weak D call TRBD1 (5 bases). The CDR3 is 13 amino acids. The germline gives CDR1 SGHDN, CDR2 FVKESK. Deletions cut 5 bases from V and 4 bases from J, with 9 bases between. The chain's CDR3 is CASSIRQGNTIYF. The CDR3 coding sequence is TGTGCCAGCAGCATTCGACAGGGAAACACCATATATTTT.

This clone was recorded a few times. The CDR3 protein is CASMGTDYNSPLHF. CDR3 nucleotides: TGTGCCAGCATGGGGACAGATTATAATTCACCCCTCCACTTT. This chain connects TRBV2 to TRBJ1-6; 7 bases are shared with TRBD1. The CDR3 extends over 14 amino acids. The ends lost 7 bases at V and 4 bases at J; junction bases unmatched: 4. Germline V gene sequence: CDR1 SNHLY, CDR2 FYNNEI.

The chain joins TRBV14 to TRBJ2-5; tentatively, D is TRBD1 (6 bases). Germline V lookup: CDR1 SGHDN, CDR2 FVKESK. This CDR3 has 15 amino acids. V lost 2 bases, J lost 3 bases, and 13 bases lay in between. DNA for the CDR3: TGTGCCAGCAGCCAATGGGCAGGGGAGAAAGAGACCCAGTACTTC. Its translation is CASSQWAGEKETQYF.

CDR3 DNA: TGTGCCAGCAGCCGGGAGGGTTCGGGGACTTTCTTT. This translates into CASSREGSGTFF. V and J are TRBV3-1 (or the pseudogene TRBV3-2) and TRBJ1-1; D is unclear. Germline V CDR1 and CDR2: LGHDT, YNNKEL (reference sequence). The CDR3 extends over 12 amino acids. The V end lost 4 bases, the J end lost 12 bases, and 15 bases lay between the germline ends.

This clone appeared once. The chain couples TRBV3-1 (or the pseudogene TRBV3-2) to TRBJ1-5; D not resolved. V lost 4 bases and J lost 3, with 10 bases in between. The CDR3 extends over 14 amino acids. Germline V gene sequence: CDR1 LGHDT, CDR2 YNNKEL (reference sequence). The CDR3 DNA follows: TGTGCCAGCAGCCCCCCGGGATTCAATCAGCCCCAGCATTTT. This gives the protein CASSPPGFNQPQHF.

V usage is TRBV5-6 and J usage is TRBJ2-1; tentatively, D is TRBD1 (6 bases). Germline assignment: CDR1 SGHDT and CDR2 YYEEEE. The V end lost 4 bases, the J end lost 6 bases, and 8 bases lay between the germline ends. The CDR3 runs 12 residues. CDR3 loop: CASSLDSNEQFF. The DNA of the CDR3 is TGTGCCAGCAGCCTGGACAGCAATGAGCAGTTCTTC.

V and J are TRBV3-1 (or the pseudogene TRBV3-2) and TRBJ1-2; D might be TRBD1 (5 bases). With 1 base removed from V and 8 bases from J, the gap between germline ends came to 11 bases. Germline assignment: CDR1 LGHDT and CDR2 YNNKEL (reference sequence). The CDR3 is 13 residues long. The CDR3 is CASSQVRRGGYTF. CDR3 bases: TGTGCCAGCAGCCAAGTCCGAAGGGGAGGCTACACCTTC.

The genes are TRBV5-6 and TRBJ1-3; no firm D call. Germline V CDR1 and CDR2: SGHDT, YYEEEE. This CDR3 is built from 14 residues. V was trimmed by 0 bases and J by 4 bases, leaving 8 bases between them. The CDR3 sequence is CASSLGAAGNTIYF. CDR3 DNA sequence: TGTGCCAGCAGCTTGGGAGCGGCAGGAAACACCATATATTTT.

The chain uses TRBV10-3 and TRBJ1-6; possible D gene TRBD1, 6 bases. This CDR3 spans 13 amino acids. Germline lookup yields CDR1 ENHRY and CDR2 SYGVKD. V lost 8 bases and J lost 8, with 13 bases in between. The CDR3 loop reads CAIQGGPDSPLHF. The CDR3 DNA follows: TGTGCCATCCAAGGGGGTCCGGATTCACCCCTCCACTTT.

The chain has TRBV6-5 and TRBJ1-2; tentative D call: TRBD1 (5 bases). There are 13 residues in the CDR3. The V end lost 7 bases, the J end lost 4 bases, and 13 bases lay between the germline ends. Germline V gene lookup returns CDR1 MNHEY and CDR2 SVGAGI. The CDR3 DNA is TGTGCCAGCACCGGGACTCTGACCTATGGCTACACCTTC. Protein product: CASTGTLTYGYTF.

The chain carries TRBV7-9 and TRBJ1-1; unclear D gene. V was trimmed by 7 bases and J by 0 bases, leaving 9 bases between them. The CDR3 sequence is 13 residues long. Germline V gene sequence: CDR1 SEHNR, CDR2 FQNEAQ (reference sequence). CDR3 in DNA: TGTGCCAGCAACATGGGCCTGAACACTGAAGCTTTCTTT. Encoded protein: CASNMGLNTEAFF.

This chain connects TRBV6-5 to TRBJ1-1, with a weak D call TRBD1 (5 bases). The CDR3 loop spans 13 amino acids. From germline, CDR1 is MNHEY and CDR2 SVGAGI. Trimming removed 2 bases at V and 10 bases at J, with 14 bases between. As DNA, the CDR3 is TGTGCCAGCAGTTACGGTCAGGGCGGCGTAGCTTTCTTT. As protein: CASSYGQGGVAFF.

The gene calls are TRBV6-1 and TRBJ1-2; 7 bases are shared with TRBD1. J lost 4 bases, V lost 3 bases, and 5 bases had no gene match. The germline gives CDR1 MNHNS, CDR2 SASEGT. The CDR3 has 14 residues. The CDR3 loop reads CASSDTGAPYGYTF. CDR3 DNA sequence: TGTGCCAGCAGTGACACAGGGGCCCCCTATGGCTACACCTTC.

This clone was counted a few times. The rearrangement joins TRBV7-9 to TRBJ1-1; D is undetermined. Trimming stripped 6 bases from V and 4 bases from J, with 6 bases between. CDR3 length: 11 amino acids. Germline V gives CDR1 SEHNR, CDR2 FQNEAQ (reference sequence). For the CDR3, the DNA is TGTGCCAGCAGTCCCGTCACTGAAGCTTTCTTT. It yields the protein CASSPVTEAFF.

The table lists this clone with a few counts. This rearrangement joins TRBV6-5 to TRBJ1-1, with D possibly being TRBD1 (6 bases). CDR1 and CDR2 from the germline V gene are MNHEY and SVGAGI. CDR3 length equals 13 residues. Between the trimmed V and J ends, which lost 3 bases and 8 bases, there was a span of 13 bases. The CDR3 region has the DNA TGTGCCAGCAGTTATTCGGACAGACCCGAAGCTTTCTTT. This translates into CASSYSDRPEAFF.

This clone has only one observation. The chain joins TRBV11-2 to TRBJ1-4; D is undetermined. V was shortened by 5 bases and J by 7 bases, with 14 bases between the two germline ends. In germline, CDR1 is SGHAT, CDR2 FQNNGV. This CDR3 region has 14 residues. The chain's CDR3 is CASSSGVLGEKLFF. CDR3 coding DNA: TGTGCCAGCAGCAGCGGGGTTTTGGGTGAAAAACTGTTTTTT.

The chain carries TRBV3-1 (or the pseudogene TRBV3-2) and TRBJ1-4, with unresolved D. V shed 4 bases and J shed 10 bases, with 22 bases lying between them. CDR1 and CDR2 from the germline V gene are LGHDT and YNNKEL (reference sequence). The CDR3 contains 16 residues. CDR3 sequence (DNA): TGTGCCAGCAGCCTAGAAGAAGGCGGGAAGAACGCAAAACTGTTTTTT. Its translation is CASSLEEGGKNAKLFF.

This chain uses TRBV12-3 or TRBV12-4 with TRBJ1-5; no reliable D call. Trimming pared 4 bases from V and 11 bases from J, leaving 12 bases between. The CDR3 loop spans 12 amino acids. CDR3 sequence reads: CASSSPAGAQHF. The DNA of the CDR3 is TGTGCCAGCAGTTCCCCCGCCGGAGCCCAGCATTTT.

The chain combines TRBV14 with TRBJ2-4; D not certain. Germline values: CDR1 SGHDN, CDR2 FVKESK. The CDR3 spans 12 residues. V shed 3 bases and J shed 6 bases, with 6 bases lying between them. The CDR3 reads CASSQRGNIQYF. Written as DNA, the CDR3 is TGTGCCAGCAGCCAGAGAGGAAACATTCAGTACTTC.

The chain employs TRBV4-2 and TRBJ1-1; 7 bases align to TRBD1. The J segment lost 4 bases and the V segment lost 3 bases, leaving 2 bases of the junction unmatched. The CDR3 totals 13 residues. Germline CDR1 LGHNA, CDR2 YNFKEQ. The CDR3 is CASSHNRGTEAFF. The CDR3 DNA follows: TGTGCCAGCAGCCATAACAGGGGCACTGAAGCTTTCTTT.

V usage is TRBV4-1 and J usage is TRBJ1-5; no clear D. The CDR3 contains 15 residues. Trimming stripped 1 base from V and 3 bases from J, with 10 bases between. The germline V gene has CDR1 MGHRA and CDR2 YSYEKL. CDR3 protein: CASSQGPTNNQPQHF. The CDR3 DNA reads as TGCGCCAGCAGCCAAGGGCCGACTAACAATCAGCCCCAGCATTTT.

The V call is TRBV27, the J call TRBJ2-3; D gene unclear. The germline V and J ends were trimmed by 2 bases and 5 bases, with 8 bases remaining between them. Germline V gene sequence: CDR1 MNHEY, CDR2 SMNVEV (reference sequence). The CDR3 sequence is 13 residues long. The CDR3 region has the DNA TGTGCCAGCAGTTTAAGGAGTAGAGATACGCAGTATTTT. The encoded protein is CASSLRSRDTQYF.

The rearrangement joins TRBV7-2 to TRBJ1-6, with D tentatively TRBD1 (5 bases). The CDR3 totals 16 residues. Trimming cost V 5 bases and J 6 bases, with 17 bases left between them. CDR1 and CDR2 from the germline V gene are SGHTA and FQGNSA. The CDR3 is CASSRPGTGPNSPLHF. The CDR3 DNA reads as TGTGCCAGCAGCCGCCCCGGGACTGGGCCTAATTCACCCCTCCACTTT.